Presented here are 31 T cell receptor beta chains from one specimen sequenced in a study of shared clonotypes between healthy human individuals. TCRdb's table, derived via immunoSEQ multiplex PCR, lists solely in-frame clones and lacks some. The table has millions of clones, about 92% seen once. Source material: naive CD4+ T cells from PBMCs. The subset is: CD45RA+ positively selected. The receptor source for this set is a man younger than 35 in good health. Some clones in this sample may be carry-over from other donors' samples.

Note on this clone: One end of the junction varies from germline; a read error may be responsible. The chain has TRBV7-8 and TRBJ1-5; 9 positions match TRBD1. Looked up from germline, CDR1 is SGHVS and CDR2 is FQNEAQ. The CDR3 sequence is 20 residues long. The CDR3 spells CASSLAGTGWSNFPSQPQHF. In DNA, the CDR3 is TGTGCCAGCAGCCTAGCCGGGACAGGGTGGTCTAACTTTCCTAGTCAGCCCCAGCATTTT. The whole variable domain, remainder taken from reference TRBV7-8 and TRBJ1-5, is GAGVSQSPRYKVAKRGQDVALRCDPISGHVSLFWYQQALGQGPEFLTYFQNEAQLDKSGLPSDRFFAERPEGSVSTLKIQRTQQEDSAVYLCASSLAGTGWSNFPSQPQHFGDGTRLSIL.

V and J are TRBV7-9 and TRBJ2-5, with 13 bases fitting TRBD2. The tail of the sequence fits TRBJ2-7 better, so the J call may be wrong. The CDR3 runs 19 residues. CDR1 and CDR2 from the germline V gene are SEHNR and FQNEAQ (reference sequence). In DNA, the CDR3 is TGTGCCAGCAGCCCACCGACGGGACTAGCGGGAACCAGCTCCTACGAGCAGTACTTC. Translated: CASSPPTGLAGTSSYEQYF.

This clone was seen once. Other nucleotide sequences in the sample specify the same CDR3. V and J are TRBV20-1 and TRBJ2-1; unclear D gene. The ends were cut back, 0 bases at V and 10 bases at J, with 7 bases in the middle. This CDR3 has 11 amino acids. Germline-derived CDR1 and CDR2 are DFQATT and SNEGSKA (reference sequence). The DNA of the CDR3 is TGCAGTGCTAGAGATGGTGGGGAGCAGTTCTTC. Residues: CSARDGGEQFF.

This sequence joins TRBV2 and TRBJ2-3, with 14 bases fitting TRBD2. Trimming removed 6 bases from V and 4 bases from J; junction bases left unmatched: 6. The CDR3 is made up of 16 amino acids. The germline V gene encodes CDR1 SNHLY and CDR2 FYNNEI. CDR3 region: CASSYLGLAGADTQYF. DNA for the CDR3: TGTGCCAGCAGCTACCTGGGACTAGCGGGAGCAGATACGCAGTATTTT.

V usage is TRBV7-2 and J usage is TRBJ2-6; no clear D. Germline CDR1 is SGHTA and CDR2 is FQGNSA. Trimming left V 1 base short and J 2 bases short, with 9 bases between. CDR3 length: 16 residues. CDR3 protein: CASSLVSGTGANVLTF. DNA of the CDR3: TGTGCCAGCAGCTTAGTGTCTGGGACTGGGGCCAACGTCCTGACTTTC. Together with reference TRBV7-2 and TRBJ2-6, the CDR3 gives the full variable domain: GAGVSQSPSNKVTEKGKDVELRCDPISGHTALYWYRQSLGQGLEFLIYFQGNSAPDKSGLPSDRFSAERTGGSVSTLTIQRTQQEDSAVYLCASSLVSGTGANVLTFGAGSRLTVL.

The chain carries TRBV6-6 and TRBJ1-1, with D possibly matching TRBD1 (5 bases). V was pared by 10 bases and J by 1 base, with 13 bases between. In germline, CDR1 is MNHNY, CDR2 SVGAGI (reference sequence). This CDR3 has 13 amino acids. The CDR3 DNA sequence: TGTGCCACGTCCCGGGGGGAGAACACTGAAGCTTTCTTT. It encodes CATSRGENTEAFF.

The CDR3 DNA reads as TGTGCCAGCAGCTTGGGACTAGCGGGAGACGGCGGGGAGCTGTTTTTT. Translating gives CASSLGLAGDGGELFF. The genes are TRBV5-4 and TRBJ2-2, with 12 bases aligning to TRBD2. Per germline, CDR1 SGHNT and CDR2 YYREEE (reference sequence). The CDR3 runs 16 residues. J gave up 7 bases and V 0 bases, and 4 bases lay outside the gene matches.

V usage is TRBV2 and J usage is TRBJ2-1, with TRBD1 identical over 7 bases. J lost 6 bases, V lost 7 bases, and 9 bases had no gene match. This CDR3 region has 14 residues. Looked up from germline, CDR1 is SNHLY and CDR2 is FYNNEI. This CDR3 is CASKRTGGLNEQFF. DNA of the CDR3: TGTGCCAGCAAAAGGACAGGCGGACTCAATGAGCAGTTCTTC.

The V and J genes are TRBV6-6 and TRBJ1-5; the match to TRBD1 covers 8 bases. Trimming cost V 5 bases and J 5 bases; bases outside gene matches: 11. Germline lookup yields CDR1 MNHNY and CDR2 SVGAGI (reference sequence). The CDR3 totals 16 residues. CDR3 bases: TGTGCCAGCAGTGCTTCAGGGGGCAACCTTCATCAGCCCCAGCATTTT. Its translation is CASSASGGNLHQPQHF.

In nucleotides, the CDR3 is TGTGCCAGTAAATATCGGTTTAGCGGTTCAAACAATGAGCAGTTCTTC. It is translated as CASKYRFSGSNNEQFF. The J gene is TRBJ2-1, the V gene TRBV19; D possibly corresponds to TRBD2 (6 bases). Per germline, CDR1 LNHDA and CDR2 SQIVND (reference sequence). V lost 7 bases and J lost 5, with 21 bases in between. The CDR3 spans 16 residues.

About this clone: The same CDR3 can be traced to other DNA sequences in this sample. The CDR3 sequence: CASSLDRRTGELFF. The CDR3 nucleotides are TGTGCCAGCAGCTTAGATCGGAGAACCGGGGAGCTGTTTTTT. The chain links TRBV11-2 to TRBJ2-2, with D hard to call. CDR1 is SGHAT and CDR2 is FQNNGV in the germline V gene. The CDR3 contains 14 residues. V lost 0 bases to trimming and J lost 5 bases, with 7 bases between them. Drawing the rest from reference TRBV11-2 and TRBJ2-2, the complete variable domain is EAGVAQSPRYKIIEKRQSVAFWCNPISGHATLYWYQQILGQGPKLLIQFQNNGVVDDSQLPKDRFSAERLKGVDSTLKIQPAKLEDSAVYLCASSLDRRTGELFFGEGSRLTVL.

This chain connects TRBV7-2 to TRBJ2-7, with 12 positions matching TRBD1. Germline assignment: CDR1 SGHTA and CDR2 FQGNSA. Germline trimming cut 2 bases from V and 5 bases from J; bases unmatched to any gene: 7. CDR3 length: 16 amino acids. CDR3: CASSLFSGQGANEQYF. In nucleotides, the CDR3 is TGTGCCAGCAGCTTATTCTCGGGACAGGGGGCCAACGAGCAGTACTTC.

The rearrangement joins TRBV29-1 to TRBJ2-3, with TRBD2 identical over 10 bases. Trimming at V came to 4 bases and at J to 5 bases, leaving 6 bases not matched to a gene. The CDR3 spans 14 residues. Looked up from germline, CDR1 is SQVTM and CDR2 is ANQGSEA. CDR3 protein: CSVVTSGFRDTQYF. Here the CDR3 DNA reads TGCAGCGTTGTGACTAGCGGGTTTAGAGATACGCAGTATTTT.

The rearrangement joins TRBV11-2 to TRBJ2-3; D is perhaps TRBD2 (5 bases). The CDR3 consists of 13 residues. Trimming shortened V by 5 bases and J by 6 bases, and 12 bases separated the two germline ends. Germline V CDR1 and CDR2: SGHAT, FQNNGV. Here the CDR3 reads CASSPRTGDTQYF. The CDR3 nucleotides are TGTGCCAGCAGCCCCAGGACTGGGGATACGCAGTATTTT.

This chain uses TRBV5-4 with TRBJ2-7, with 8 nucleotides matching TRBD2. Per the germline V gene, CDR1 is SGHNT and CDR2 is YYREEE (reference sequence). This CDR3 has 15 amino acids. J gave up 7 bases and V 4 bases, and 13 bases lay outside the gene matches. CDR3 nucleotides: TGTGCCAGCAGCCTGCTCCCGGGAGGGCCGGGGGAGCAGTACTTC. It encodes CASSLLPGGPGEQYF.

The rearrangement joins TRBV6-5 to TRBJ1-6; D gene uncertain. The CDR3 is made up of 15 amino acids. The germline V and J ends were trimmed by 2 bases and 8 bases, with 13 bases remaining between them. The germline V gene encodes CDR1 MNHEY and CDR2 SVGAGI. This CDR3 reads CASSYGQPGDSPLHF. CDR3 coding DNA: TGTGCCAGCAGTTACGGGCAGCCTGGGGATTCACCCCTCCACTTT.

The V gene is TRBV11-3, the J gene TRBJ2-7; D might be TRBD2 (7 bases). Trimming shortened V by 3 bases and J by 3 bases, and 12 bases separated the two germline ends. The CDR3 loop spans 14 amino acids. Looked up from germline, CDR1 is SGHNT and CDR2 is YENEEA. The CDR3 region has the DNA TGTGCCAGCAGCTTTCGGGGGGCGGGCTACGAGCAGTACTTC. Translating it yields CASSFRGAGYEQYF. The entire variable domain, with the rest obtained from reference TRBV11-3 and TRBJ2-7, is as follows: EAGVVQSPRYKIIEKKQPVAFWCNPISGHNTLYWYLQNLGQGPELLIRYENEEAVDDSQLPKDRFSAERLKGVDSTLKIQPAELGDSAVYLCASSFRGAGYEQYFGPGTRLTVT.

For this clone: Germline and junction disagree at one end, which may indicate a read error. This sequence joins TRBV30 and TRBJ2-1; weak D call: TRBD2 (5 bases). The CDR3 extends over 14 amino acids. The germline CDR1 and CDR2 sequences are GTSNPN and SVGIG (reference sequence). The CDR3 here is CAWALGSVYNGQFF. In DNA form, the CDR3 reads TGTGCCTGGGCCCTGGGTAGCGTGTACAATGGGCAGTTCTTC.

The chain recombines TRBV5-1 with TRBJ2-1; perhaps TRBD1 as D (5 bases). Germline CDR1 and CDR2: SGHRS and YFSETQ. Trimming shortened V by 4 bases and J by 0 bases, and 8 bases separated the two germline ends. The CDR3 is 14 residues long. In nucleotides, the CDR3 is TGCGCCAGCAGCGAGGACATCTCCTACAATGAGCAGTTCTTC. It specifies CASSEDISYNEQFF.

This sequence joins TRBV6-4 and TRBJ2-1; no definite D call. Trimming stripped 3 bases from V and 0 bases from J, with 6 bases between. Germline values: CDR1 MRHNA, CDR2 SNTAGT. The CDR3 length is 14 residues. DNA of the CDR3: TGTGCCAGCAGTGAGGAGAGCTCCTACAATGAGCAGTTCTTC. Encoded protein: CASSEESSYNEQFF.

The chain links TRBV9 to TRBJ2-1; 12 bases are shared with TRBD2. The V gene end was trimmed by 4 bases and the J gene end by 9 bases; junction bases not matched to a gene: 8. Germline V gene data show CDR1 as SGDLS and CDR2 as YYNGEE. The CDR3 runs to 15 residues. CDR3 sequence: CASSTRLAGVAEQFF. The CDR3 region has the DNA TGTGCCAGCAGCACGAGACTAGCGGGAGTAGCTGAGCAGTTCTTC.

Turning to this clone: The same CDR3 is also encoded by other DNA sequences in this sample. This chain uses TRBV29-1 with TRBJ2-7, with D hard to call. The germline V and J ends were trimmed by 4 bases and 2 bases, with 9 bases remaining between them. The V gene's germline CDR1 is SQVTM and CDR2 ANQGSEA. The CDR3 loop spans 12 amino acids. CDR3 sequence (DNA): TGCAGCGTTGGTGGGCCAGCCTACGAGCAGTACTTC. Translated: CSVGGPAYEQYF.

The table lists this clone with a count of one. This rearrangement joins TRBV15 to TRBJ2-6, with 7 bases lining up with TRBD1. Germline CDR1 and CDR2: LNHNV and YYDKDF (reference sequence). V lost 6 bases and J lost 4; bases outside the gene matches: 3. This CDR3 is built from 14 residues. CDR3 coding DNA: TGTGCCACCAGTGACAGGGCCGGGGCCAACGTCCTGACTTTC. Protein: CATSDRAGANVLTF.

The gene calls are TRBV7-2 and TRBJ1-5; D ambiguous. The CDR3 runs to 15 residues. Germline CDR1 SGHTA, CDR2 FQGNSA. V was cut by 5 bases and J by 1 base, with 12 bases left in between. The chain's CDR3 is CASSLRPGSNQPQHF. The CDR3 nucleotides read TGTGCCAGCAGCCTGCGACCCGGGAGCAATCAGCCCCAGCATTTT.

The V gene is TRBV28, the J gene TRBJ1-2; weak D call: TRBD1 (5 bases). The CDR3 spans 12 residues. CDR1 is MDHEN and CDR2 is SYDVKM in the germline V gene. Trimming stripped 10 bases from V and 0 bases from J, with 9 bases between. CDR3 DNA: TGTGCCATCCAGGGAGCTAACTATGGCTACACCTTC. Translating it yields CAIQGANYGYTF.

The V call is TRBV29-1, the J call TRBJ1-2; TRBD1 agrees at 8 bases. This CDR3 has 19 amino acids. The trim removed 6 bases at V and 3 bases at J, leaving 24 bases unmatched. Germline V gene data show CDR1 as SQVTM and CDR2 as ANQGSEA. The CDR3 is CSVLLATESQGARDYGYTF. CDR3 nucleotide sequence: TGCAGCGTCCTCCTGGCCACTGAATCTCAGGGGGCGCGGGACTATGGCTACACCTTC.

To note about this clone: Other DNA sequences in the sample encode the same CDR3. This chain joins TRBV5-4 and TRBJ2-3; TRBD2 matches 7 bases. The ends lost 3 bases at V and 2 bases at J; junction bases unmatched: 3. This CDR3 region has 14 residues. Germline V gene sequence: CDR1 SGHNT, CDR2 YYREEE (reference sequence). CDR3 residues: CASSWDYSTDTQYF. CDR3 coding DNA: TGTGCCAGCAGCTGGGACTACTCCACAGATACGCAGTATTTT.

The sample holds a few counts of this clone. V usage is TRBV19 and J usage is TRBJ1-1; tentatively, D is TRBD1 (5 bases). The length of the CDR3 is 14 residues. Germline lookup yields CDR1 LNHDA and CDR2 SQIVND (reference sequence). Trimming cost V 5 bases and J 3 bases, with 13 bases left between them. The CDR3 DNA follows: TGTGCCAGTAGTGCCCCCTTGGGGGACACTGAAGCTTTCTTT. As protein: CASSAPLGDTEAFF.

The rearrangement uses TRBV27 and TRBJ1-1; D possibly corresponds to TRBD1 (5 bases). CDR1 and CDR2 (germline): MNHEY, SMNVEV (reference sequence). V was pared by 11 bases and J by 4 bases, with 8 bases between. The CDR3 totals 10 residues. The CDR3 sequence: CAAGVTEAFF. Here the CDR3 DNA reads TGTGCCGCGGGGGTCACTGAAGCTTTCTTT.

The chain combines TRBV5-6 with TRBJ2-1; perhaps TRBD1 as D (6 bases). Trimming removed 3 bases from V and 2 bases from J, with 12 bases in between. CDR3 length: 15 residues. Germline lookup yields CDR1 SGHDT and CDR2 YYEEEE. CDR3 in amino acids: CASSWTDSTYNEQFF. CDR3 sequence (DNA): TGTGCCAGCAGCTGGACGGACAGCACCTACAATGAGCAGTTCTTC. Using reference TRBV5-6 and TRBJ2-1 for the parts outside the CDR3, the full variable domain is DAGVTQSPTHLIKTRGQQVTLRCSPKSGHDTVSWYQQALGQGPQFIFQYYEEEERQRGNFPDRFSGHQFPNYSSELNVNALLLGDSALYLCASSWTDSTYNEQFFGPGTRLTVL.

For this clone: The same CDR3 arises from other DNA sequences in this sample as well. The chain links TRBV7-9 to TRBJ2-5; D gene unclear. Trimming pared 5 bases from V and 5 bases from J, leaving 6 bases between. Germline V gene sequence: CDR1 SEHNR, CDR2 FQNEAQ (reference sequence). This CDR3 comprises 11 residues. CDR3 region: CASSRRETQYF. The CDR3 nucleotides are TGTGCCAGCAGCAGAAGGGAGACCCAGTACTTC. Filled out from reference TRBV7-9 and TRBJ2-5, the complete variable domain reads DTGVSQNPRHKITKRGQNVTFRCDPISEHNRLYWYRQTLGQGPEFLTYFQNEAQLEKSRLLSDRFSAERPKGSFSTLEIQRTEQGDSAMYLCASSRRETQYFGPGTRLLVL.